This entry lists 16 T cell receptor beta chains sequenced from one sample in a study of shared clonotypes between healthy human individuals. This table comes from immunoSEQ multiplex PCR, and its TCRdb copy is limited to in-frame clones, with some not included. The sample consists of over 2 million clones, about nine tenths of them appearing once. Sequencing input: naive CD4+ T cells from PBMCs. Regarding subset: CD45RA+ positively selected. The receptors here all came from a man between 18 and 35 years old in good health. Some clones in this sample may be carry-over from other donors' samples.

The chain has TRBV4-1 and TRBJ2-7, with 10 bases fitting TRBD2. There are 17 residues in the CDR3. J gave up 6 bases and V 2 bases, and 13 bases lay outside the gene matches. The germline V gene has CDR1 MGHRA and CDR2 YSYEKL. DNA for the CDR3: TGCGCCAGCAGCCAAAGTCGCAGCGGGAGGGCCTTCGGCGAGCAGTACTTC. Translating gives CASSQSRSGRAFGEQYF.

This chain connects TRBV6-1 to TRBJ2-1, with D perhaps assigned TRBD1 or TRBD2 (5 bases each). The CDR3 totals 13 residues. The V gene lost 6 bases and the J gene lost 7 bases, with 13 bases spanning the gap. Germline CDR1 and CDR2: MNHNS and SASEGT. The CDR3 region has the DNA TGTGCCAGCAGGGGGACGGCAGAAAATGAGCAGTTCTTC. Its protein is CASRGTAENEQFF.

This clone was detected once. This chain links TRBV7-2 with TRBJ2-5; D gene uncertain. The J call may be faulty, since TRBJ2-7 better matches the DNA end. Germline assignment: CDR1 SGHTA and CDR2 FQGNSA. The CDR3 has 14 amino acids. The DNA for the CDR3 is TGTGCCAGCAGCTCCCGTTACGGCTCCTACGAGCAGTACTTC. Its translation: CASSSRYGSYEQYF.

The gene calls are TRBV28 and TRBJ2-7, with unresolved D. Trimming removed 7 bases from V and 2 bases from J, with 15 bases in between. This CDR3 is built from 14 residues. CDR1 and CDR2 (germline): MDHEN, SYDVKM. The CDR3 bases are TGTGCCAGCATGGTAGGGTGGGGAACCTACGAGCAGTACTTC. Translation gives CASMVGWGTYEQYF.

V usage is TRBV5-4 and J usage is TRBJ1-1; no reliable D call. Germline assignment: CDR1 SGHNT and CDR2 YYREEE (reference sequence). Trimming stripped 3 bases from V and 0 bases from J, with 12 bases between. The length of the CDR3 is 15 residues. The CDR3, as DNA: TGTGCCAGCAGCTCGGGGAAAAGTCTGAACACTGAAGCTTTCTTT. Translation gives CASSSGKSLNTEAFF.

The V and J genes are TRBV9 and TRBJ1-1; D gene uncertain. The CDR3 consists of 15 residues. The ends were cut back, 1 base at V and 1 base at J, with 11 bases in the middle. Germline CDR1 reads SGDLS; CDR2 reads YYNGEE. CDR3 sequence (DNA): TGTGCCAGCAGCGTACTCCGAGACGGGAACACTGAAGCTTTCTTT. Translation: CASSVLRDGNTEAFF. Filled out from reference TRBV9 and TRBJ1-1, the complete variable domain reads DSGVTQTPKHLITATGQRVTLRCSPRSGDLSVYWYQQSLDQGLQFLIQYYNGEERAKGNILERFSAQQFPDLHSELNLSSLELGDSALYFCASSVLRDGNTEAFFGQGTRLTVV.

The gene calls are TRBV5-1 and TRBJ2-2, with TRBD2 matching over 10 bases. Germline assignment: CDR1 SGHRS and CDR2 YFSETQ. This CDR3 comprises 15 residues. The trim removed 6 bases at V and 1 base at J, leaving 3 bases unmatched. DNA for the CDR3: TGCGCCAGCACCCTAGCGGGAGAGAACACCGGGGAGCTGTTTTTT. As protein: CASTLAGENTGELFF.

V and J are TRBV5-3 and TRBJ2-6; D unresolved. TRBV5-3 is assigned to the ORF class and has an uncertain function. This CDR3 region has 17 residues. With 10 bases removed from V and 0 bases from J, the gap between germline ends came to 20 bases. The CDR3 DNA is TGTGCCTCCTCTTCGAGCCCTTCACCCTCTGGGGCCAACGTCCTGACTTTC. Its translation is CASSSSPSPSGANVLTF.

The gene calls are TRBV2 and TRBJ2-5, with 7 bases lining up with TRBD1. J gave up 3 bases and V 8 bases, and 3 bases lay outside the gene matches. The germline V gene encodes CDR1 SNHLY and CDR2 FYNNEI. CDR3 length equals 12 residues. The CDR3 region has the DNA TGTGCCAGCCTGACAGGGAAAGAGACCCAGTACTTC. Encoded protein: CASLTGKETQYF.

With regard to this clone: This specimen includes other DNA sequences encoding the same CDR3. The V and J genes are TRBV28 and TRBJ1-4, with 10 bases identical to TRBD1. The J segment lost 8 bases and the V segment lost 6 bases, leaving 6 bases of the junction unmatched. The CDR3 spans 14 residues. Germline assignment: CDR1 MDHEN and CDR2 SYDVKM. The CDR3 reads CASSPGQGREKLFF. The CDR3 DNA reads TGTGCCAGCAGCCCGGGACAGGGGAGAGAAAAACTGTTTTTT.

This clone was counted once. This rearrangement joins TRBV11-3 to TRBJ1-2, with 9 bases that match TRBD1. The CDR3 is 13 residues long. CDR1 is SGHNT, CDR2 YENEEA, per germline. The V and J ends lost 3 bases and 13 bases, in that order; junction bases with no gene match: 9. The CDR3 DNA follows: TGTGCCAGCAGCTTGTTATGGGACAGGGAAGTCACCTTC. Its translation: CASSLLWDREVTF. Filled out from reference TRBV11-3 and TRBJ1-2, the complete variable domain reads EAGVVQSPRYKIIEKKQPVAFWCNPISGHNTLYWYLQNLGQGPELLIRYENEEAVDDSQLPKDRFSAERLKGVDSTLKIQPAELGDSAVYLCASSLLWDREVTFGSGTRLTVV.

Points on this clone: Other DNA sequences in the sample encode the same CDR3. This chain joins TRBV30 and TRBJ1-1; D is unresolved. The V end was cut by 0 bases, the J end by 2 bases, with 1 base between. The CDR3 spans 11 residues. Per germline, CDR1 GTSNPN and CDR2 SVGIG (reference sequence). CDR3 nucleotide sequence: TGTGCCTGGAGTGTCAACACTGAAGCTTTCTTT. This codes for CAWSVNTEAFF.

Of note for this clone: The same CDR3 is also encoded by other DNA sequences in this sample. The chain combines TRBV7-8 with TRBJ2-7; D is unresolved. In germline, CDR1 is SGHVS, CDR2 FQNEAQ. CDR3 length: 11 residues. V lost 2 bases and J 5 bases, leaving 4 bases between the germline ends. The CDR3 protein is CASSLRDEQYF. CDR3 bases: TGTGCCAGCAGCTTAAGGGACGAGCAGTACTTC.

V and J are TRBV2 and TRBJ1-1; the match to TRBD1 covers 8 bases. The CDR3 is 14 residues long. After removal of 6 bases from V and 5 bases from J, the junction contained 8 bases not matched to a gene. The germline V gene has CDR1 SNHLY and CDR2 FYNNEI. The CDR3 loop reads CASRPGQGRTEAFF. CDR3 bases: TGTGCCAGCAGGCCCGGACAGGGTAGAACTGAAGCTTTCTTT.

V gene TRBV9 combines with J gene TRBJ2-1; D is uncertain. Trimming shortened V by 2 bases and J by 9 bases, and 9 bases separated the two germline ends. The germline V gene encodes CDR1 SGDLS and CDR2 YYNGEE. The CDR3 has 12 residues. CDR3 nucleotides: TGTGCCAGCAGCGTCTTGGAAAGTGAGCAGTTCTTC. Translation gives CASSVLESEQFF.

The chain joins TRBV28 to TRBJ1-1, with D possibly being TRBD1 (5 bases). This CDR3 region has 12 residues. CDR1 is MDHEN, CDR2 SYDVKM, per germline. Trimming pared 7 bases from V and 7 bases from J, leaving 13 bases between. The CDR3 DNA follows: TGTGCCAGCATGAACATGGGGGGTGAAGCTTTCTTT. Protein sequence: CASMNMGGEAFF.